This T cell receptor (beta chain) derives from a study of cytomegalovirus exposure and HLA in healthy donors. Study details: Caucasian-associated ancestry cluster membership applied to about 83% of around 400 genotyped donors. Study-wide points: Most TCR sequences were seen very rarely across donors, but some public TCRs occurred in many. Analyses of presence/absence relied on an assumption of roughly uniform sequencing depth across donors.

Note on this clone: Its specificity is unknown.

V lost 5 bases and J 2 bases, leaving 5 bases between the germline ends. Per the germline V gene, CDR1 is SGHAT and CDR2 is FQNNGV. CDR3 size: 12 residues. The study ran its PCR with 60 Vbeta and 13 Jbeta primers. In the authors' workflow: Among the unique TCR beta chains that a later analysis counted, about 86 million in all, some 10 million were shared. Profiled with immunoSEQ multiplex PCR; TCRdb holds only in-frame clones, not every one. Clone size and the V and J calls come from that table; the DNA yielded D and trimming. This listing includes 60,000 to 70,000 clones. What was sequenced was PBMCs. The TCR was taken from a man younger than 40 in good health and CMV-seropositive. The genes are TRBV11-2 and TRBJ2-3; D gene ambiguous. CDR3 amino acids: CASSPITDTQYF. The CDR3 nucleotides are TGTGCCAGCAGCCCAATCACAGATACGCAGTATTTT.